These 5 T cell receptor beta chains share one sample of origin, sequenced in a study of blood T cell repertoires in COVID-19. Sequenced by immunoSEQ multiplex PCR; TCRdb stores in-frame clones only, minus some. This sample carries about 300,000 clones, around 90% of them seen once, and the ten largest clones take approximately 6%. Sequencing input: PBMCs or T cells enriched from blood (not recorded which). The source is a woman aged 25 to 39 who had recovered from COVID-19.

The chain combines TRBV9 with TRBJ2-6, with D unresolved. In germline, CDR1 is SGDLS, CDR2 YYNGEE. CDR3 length: 15 residues. Trimming took 4 bases from V and 0 from J, leaving 8 bases between them. The CDR3 spells CASSSRVSGANVLTF. The CDR3 DNA is TGTGCCAGCAGCTCCCGCGTCTCTGGGGCCAACGTCCTGACTTTC.

The J gene is TRBJ2-3, the V gene TRBV16, with 12 bases fitting TRBD2. CDR3 length equals 16 residues. Germline CDR1 is KGHSY and CDR2 is FQNENV. V dropped 4 bases and J dropped 6; count of bases not matched to a gene: 8. The CDR3 reads CASSPLAGGPSDTQYF. CDR3 sequence (DNA): TGTGCCAGCAGCCCCCTAGCGGGGGGGCCGTCGGATACGCAGTATTTT.

V and J are TRBV5-1 and TRBJ1-2; 7 positions agree with TRBD1. In germline, CDR1 is SGHRS, CDR2 YFSETQ. J lost 4 bases, V lost 4 bases, and 10 bases had no gene match. The CDR3 loop spans 15 amino acids. The CDR3 coding sequence is TGCGCCAGCAGCACTGGCGCGACAGGGCCCTATGGCTACACCTTC. Protein product: CASSTGATGPYGYTF.

The chain has TRBV7-9 and TRBJ2-3, with D perhaps matching TRBD1 (7 bases). With 5 bases removed from V and 0 bases from J, the gap between germline ends came to 12 bases. The CDR3 consists of 15 residues. Germline lookup yields CDR1 SEHNR and CDR2 FQNEAQ (reference sequence). This CDR3 reads CASSPGGKSTDTQYF. DNA for the CDR3: TGTGCCAGCAGCCCAGGGGGGAAAAGCACAGATACGCAGTATTTT.

The chain couples TRBV7-9 to TRBJ1-5; possible D gene TRBD1, 6 bases. The germline gives CDR1 SEHNR, CDR2 FQNEAQ (reference sequence). The V and J ends lost 3 bases and 3 bases respectively, with 9 bases between them. The CDR3 totals 14 residues. In DNA, the CDR3 is TGTGCCAGCAGCTTTGACAGGCCCAATCAGCCCCAGCATTTT. Amino acid sequence: CASSFDRPNQPQHF.